The T cell receptor (beta chain) under discussion was sequenced for a study of spatial heterogeneity in lung cancer. Across the whole study: Researchers sequenced follow-up PBMC samples if they had them, and these came a median of approximately 2 years after resection.

In this sample, this clonotype turned up many times. The CDR3 is made up of 14 amino acids. Germline values: CDR1 DFQATT, CDR2 SNEGSKA (reference sequence). The V gene end was trimmed by 2 bases and the J gene end by 4 bases; junction bases not matched to a gene: 5. Time point reported: blood at routine non-recurrence follow-up after resection. Whole RNA came from tumor, nontumor lung or frozen PBMC and was sequenced without being sorted. In the library, each TCR cDNA molecule bore its own unique molecular identifier. TCRdb ran MiXCR on the 5' RACE reads and lists one entry per CDR3 protein. The sample holds around 110,000 distinct CDR3 sequences, 9.5% to 15% seen once.

The rearrangement links TRBV20-1 to TRBJ1-5; 7 bases are shared with TRBD1. This material consisted of PBMCs, taken at follow-up. The sequence came from a male donor with early-stage non-small cell lung cancer. CDR3 in amino acids: CSARLTGLNQPQHF. The CDR3 bases are TGCAGTGCTAGACTGACAGGGCTTAATCAGCCCCAGCATTTT.